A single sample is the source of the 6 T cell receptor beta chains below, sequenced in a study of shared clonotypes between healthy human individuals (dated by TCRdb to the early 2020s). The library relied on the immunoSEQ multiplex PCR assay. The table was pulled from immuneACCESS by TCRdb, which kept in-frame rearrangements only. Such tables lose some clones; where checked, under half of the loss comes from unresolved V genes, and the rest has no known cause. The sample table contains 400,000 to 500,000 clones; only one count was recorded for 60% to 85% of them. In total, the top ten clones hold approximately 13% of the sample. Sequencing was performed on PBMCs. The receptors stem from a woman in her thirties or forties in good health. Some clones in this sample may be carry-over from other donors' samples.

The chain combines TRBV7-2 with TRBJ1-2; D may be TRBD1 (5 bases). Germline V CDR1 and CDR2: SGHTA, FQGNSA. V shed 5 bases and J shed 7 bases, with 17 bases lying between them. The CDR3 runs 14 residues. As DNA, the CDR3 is TGTGCCAGCAGCCTCCAGGGAGCAACTGGTGGCTACACCTTC. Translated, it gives CASSLQGATGGYTF.

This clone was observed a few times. The CDR3 is CASSLRRTSGTSSYEQYF. CDR3 bases: TGTGCCAGCAGTCTGAGACGGACTAGCGGAACCAGCTCCTACGAGCAGTACTTC. This chain links TRBV27 with TRBJ2-7; 10 bases match TRBD2. The CDR3 length is 18 residues. Trimming took 5 bases from V and 0 from J; bases not matched to a gene: 13. Germline V gives CDR1 MNHEY, CDR2 SMNVEV (reference sequence).

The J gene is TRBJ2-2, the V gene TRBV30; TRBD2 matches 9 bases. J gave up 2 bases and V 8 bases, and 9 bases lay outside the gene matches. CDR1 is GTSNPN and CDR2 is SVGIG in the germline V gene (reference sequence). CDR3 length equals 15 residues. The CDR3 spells CAQPPREGNTGELFF. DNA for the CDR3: TGTGCCCAGCCCCCGCGGGAGGGAAACACCGGGGAGCTGTTTTTT.

In DNA, the CDR3 is TGTGCCAGTAGTATGGGGCTAGCGGGGGATAATGAGCAGTTCTTC. As protein: CASSMGLAGDNEQFF. The genes are TRBV19 and TRBJ2-1, with 10 bases fitting TRBD2. The CDR3 runs to 15 residues. Germline V gene lookup returns CDR1 LNHDA and CDR2 SQIVND (reference sequence). V was clipped by 3 bases and J by 7 bases; unmatched bases: 6.

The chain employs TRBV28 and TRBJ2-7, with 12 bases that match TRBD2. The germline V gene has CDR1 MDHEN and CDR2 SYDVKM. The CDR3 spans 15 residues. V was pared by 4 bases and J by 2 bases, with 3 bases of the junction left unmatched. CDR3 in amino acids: CASSYLAGGTYEQYF. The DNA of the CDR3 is TGTGCCAGCAGTTACCTAGCGGGAGGGACCTACGAGCAGTACTTC.

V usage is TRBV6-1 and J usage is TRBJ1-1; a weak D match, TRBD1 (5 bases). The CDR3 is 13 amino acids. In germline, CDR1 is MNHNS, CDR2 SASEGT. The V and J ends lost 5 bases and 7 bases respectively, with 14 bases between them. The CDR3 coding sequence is TGTGCCAGCAGTTATGGGACGCCTCGTGAAGCTTTCTTT. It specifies CASSYGTPREAFF.